This T cell receptor beta chain was sequenced for a study of shared clonotypes between healthy human individuals. Findings and limits, study-wide: Memory subsets generally showed lower estimated richness than naive subsets.

It was CD45RO-negative cells, positively selected for CCR7, that made up naive CD8 cells, with terminally differentiated effector memory CD45RA+ cells excluded. Germline V gene sequence: CDR1 SQVTM, CDR2 ANQGSEA. The CDR3 has 14 residues. The V gene lost 0 bases and the J gene lost 4 bases, with 9 bases spanning the gap. Produced via immunoSEQ multiplex PCR; TCRdb's table is partial and in-frame only. The sample includes 1.5 million to 2.5 million clones, about 95% seen only once; the top ten take approximately 1%. On this clone itself: The antigen is undetermined.

The TCR sequence derives from a young man in good health. V usage is TRBV29-1 and J usage is TRBJ2-2; D not resolved. What was sequenced was naive CD8+ T cells sorted from blood. CDR3 nucleotide sequence: TGCAGCGTTGAAGATGAATGGGGCACCGGGGAGCTGTTTTTT. It is translated as CSVEDEWGTGELFF.